A single sample is the source of the 9 T cell receptor beta chains below, sequenced in a study of CD4 T cells in relation to SARS-CoV-2 and coronaviruses. No antigens are known for them. Before the COVID-19 pandemic, during about 2010-2019, CD4+ T cells were taken from unexposed donors. After less than 11 days of culture, CD4+ T cells were isolated. Measured with immunoSEQ multiplex PCR; TCRdb has only the in-frame clones, and not every one. Among about 29,000 clones listed, roughly 78% were seen once. The sample comprised CD4+ T cells from PBMCs, cultured in vitro. The origin of the receptors is a human donor in good health.

This clone was picked up a small number of times. For the CDR3, the DNA is TGTGCCAGCAGCTTAGATGGCAGAGAGACCCAGTACTTC. This codes for CASSLDGRETQYF. The chain has TRBV11-3 and TRBJ2-5; D not resolved. CDR1 is SGHNT and CDR2 is YENEEA in the germline V gene. V lost 0 bases and J lost 4, with 6 bases in between. The length of the CDR3 is 13 residues.

CDR3 loop: CASSGRGVSRETQYF. For the CDR3, the DNA is TGTGCCAGCAGCGGACGGGGGGTGTCTAGAGAGACCCAGTACTTC. This chain joins TRBV7-2 and TRBJ2-5, with 7 bases fitting TRBD2. Germline V gene lookup returns CDR1 SGHTA and CDR2 FQGNSA. The trim removed 5 bases at V and 4 bases at J, leaving 10 bases unmatched. The CDR3 has 15 residues.

This CDR3 is CASSQDRMDSGANVLTF. Here the CDR3 DNA reads TGCGCCAGCAGCCAAGATAGGATGGACTCTGGGGCCAACGTCCTGACTTTC. The chain has TRBV4-3 and TRBJ2-6, with D uncertain. Germline V gene sequence: CDR1 LGHNA, CDR2 YSLEER. Trimming shortened V by 0 bases and J by 0 bases, and 9 bases separated the two germline ends. The CDR3 consists of 17 residues.

This clone was detected once. This chain links TRBV7-9 with TRBJ2-3; no definite D call. V was shortened by 1 base and J by 6 bases, with 5 bases between the two germline ends. The germline CDR1 and CDR2 sequences are SEHNR and FQNEAQ (reference sequence). The CDR3 runs 12 residues. This chain's CDR3 is CASSLVGDTQYF. CDR3 sequence (DNA): TGTGCCAGCAGCTTAGTTGGGGATACGCAGTATTTT.

The chain has TRBV29-1 and TRBJ2-4, with 11 bases lining up with TRBD2. The V segment lost 0 bases and the J segment 9 bases; nucleotides outside the gene matches: 1. This CDR3 comprises 13 residues. CDR1 is SQVTM, CDR2 ANQGSEA, per germline. CDR3 in amino acids: CSVEETSGVIQYF. CDR3 DNA: TGCAGCGTTGAAGAGACTAGCGGGGTCATTCAGTACTTC.

The V and J genes are TRBV12-3 or TRBV12-4 and TRBJ1-5, with D perhaps matching TRBD1 (5 bases). The V end was cut by 3 bases, the J end by 4 bases, with 7 bases between. There are 13 residues in the CDR3. The CDR3 sequence: CASSFSGNQPQHF. The DNA of the CDR3 is TGTGCCAGCAGTTTTTCAGGGAATCAGCCCCAGCATTTT.

The chain employs TRBV5-6 and TRBJ2-5; weak D call: TRBD2 (5 bases). V was trimmed by 3 bases and J by 1 base, leaving 13 bases between them. Germline V CDR1 and CDR2: SGHDT, YYEEEE. The CDR3 totals 15 residues. The CDR3: CASSSLAKIQETQYF. The CDR3 DNA is TGTGCCAGCAGCTCCTTAGCGAAAATCCAAGAGACCCAGTACTTC. Full variable domain (remainder filled in from reference TRBV5-6 and TRBJ2-5): DAGVTQSPTHLIKTRGQQVTLRCSPKSGHDTVSWYQQALGQGPQFIFQYYEEEERQRGNFPDRFSGHQFPNYSSELNVNALLLGDSALYLCASSSLAKIQETQYFGPGTRLLVL.

The chain couples TRBV30 to TRBJ1-1; 9 bases align to TRBD1. V lost 7 bases and J lost 4; bases outside the gene matches: 7. In germline, CDR1 is GTSNPN, CDR2 SVGIG (reference sequence). The CDR3 sequence is 13 residues long. CDR3 amino acids: CAYSPGQGTEAFF. The CDR3 bases are TGTGCCTACTCACCGGGACAGGGCACTGAAGCTTTCTTT.

V usage is TRBV19 and J usage is TRBJ1-6; D is uncertain. The CDR3 is 14 residues long. V lost 1 base and J lost 6, with 7 bases in between. Germline CDR1 LNHDA, CDR2 SQIVND (reference sequence). The CDR3 DNA reads as TGTGCCAGTAGTATAGGGACGACTAATTCACCCCTCCACTTT. It yields the protein CASSIGTTNSPLHF.